These T cell receptor beta chains were read from a single sample in a study of blood T cell repertoires in COVID-19. The method was immunoSEQ multiplex PCR; TCRdb's version includes in-frame clones alone and lacks a portion of them. Found here are 150,000 or so clones, 81% of them singletons; the top ten hold roughly 8.3%. The sample taken for sequencing was peripheral blood. The receptors were gathered from a human donor with acute or convalescent COVID-19. The donor label of this sample is uncertain. Both conserved end residues are part of each CDR3. The order of the fields is clone size, CDR3 length, V gene, D gene, J gene, CDR3 protein, CDR3 DNA. A D gene is named only where the DNA matches it firmly. Clone size appears in some rows only: once, few, many, or a class for an expanded clone.

clone size: few; CDR3 length: 14; V gene: TRBV5-1; D gene: TRBD2; J gene: TRBJ2-3; CDR3 protein: CASSPGLDSDTQYF; CDR3 DNA: TGCGCCAGCAGCCCCGGACTAGACTCAGATACGCAGTATTTT
clone size: -; CDR3 length: 15; V gene: TRBV3-1/TRBV3-2; D gene: TRBD2; J gene: TRBJ2-2; CDR3 protein: CASSQQRGNTGELFF; CDR3 DNA: TGTGCCAGCAGCCAACAGCGGGGGAACACCGGGGAGCTGTTTTTT
clone size: -; CDR3 length: 17; V gene: TRBV4-2; D gene: -; J gene: TRBJ2-2; CDR3 protein: CASSQHEATSVTGELFF; CDR3 DNA: TGTGCCAGCAGCCAGCATGAAGCCACTAGTGTGACCGGGGAGCTGTTTTTT
clone size: -; CDR3 length: 13; V gene: TRBV20-1; D gene: -; J gene: TRBJ1-3; CDR3 protein: CSASTGSGNTIYF; CDR3 DNA: TGCAGTGCTAGTACAGGCTCTGGAAACACCATATATTTT
clone size: -; CDR3 length: 13; V gene: TRBV19; D gene: -; J gene: TRBJ1-6; CDR3 protein: CASSNQEYSPLHF; CDR3 DNA: TGTGCCAGTAGTAATCAGGAATATTCACCCCTCCACTTT
clone size: -; CDR3 length: 11; V gene: TRBV2; D gene: -; J gene: TRBJ2-7; CDR3 protein: CASRQRGEQYF; CDR3 DNA: TGTGCCAGTCGACAGCGCGGCGAGCAGTACTTC
clone size: -; CDR3 length: 16; V gene: TRBV11-2; D gene: -; J gene: TRBJ2-1; CDR3 protein: CASSFPWAGRINEQFF; CDR3 DNA: TGTGCCAGCAGCTTTCCCTGGGCAGGGAGGATCAATGAGCAGTTCTTC
clone size: -; CDR3 length: 14; V gene: TRBV19; D gene: TRBD1; J gene: TRBJ2-1; CDR3 protein: CATSGQGGYNEQFF; CDR3 DNA: TGTGCCACCTCCGGACAGGGGGGGTACAATGAGCAGTTCTTC
clone size: -; CDR3 length: 14; V gene: TRBV7-9; D gene: -; J gene: TRBJ1-1; CDR3 protein: CASSFYRADTEAFF; CDR3 DNA: TGTGCCAGCAGCTTTTACAGGGCTGACACTGAAGCTTTCTTT
clone size: once; CDR3 length: 14; V gene: TRBV11-2; D gene: -; J gene: TRBJ1-6; CDR3 protein: CASSSTDDNSPLHF; CDR3 DNA: TGTGCCAGCAGCTCCACAGATGATAATTCACCCCTCCACTTT
clone size: -; CDR3 length: 17; V gene: TRBV5-1; D gene: TRBD1; J gene: TRBJ1-1; CDR3 protein: CASSNLDRGQVNTEAFF; CDR3 DNA: TGCGCCAGCAGCAACCTGGACAGGGGGCAAGTGAACACTGAAGCTTTCTTT
clone size: -; CDR3 length: 16; V gene: TRBV9; D gene: TRBD1; J gene: TRBJ2-2; CDR3 protein: CASSAWTGEDTGELFF; CDR3 DNA: TGTGCCAGCAGCGCCTGGACAGGGGAGGACACCGGGGAGCTGTTTTTT
clone size: few; CDR3 length: 12; V gene: TRBV12-3/TRBV12-4; D gene: -; J gene: TRBJ1-3; CDR3 protein: CASTGQGNTIYF; CDR3 DNA: TGTGCCAGCACGGGACAAGGAAACACCATATATTTT
clone size: few; CDR3 length: 15; V gene: TRBV24-1; D gene: TRBD1; J gene: TRBJ2-7; CDR3 protein: CATSDSGGLFSEQYF; CDR3 DNA: TGTGCCACCAGTGATTCAGGGGGCTTGTTCTCCGAGCAGTACTTC
clone size: once; CDR3 length: 15; V gene: TRBV19; D gene: -; J gene: TRBJ1-1; CDR3 protein: CASSVDTRTWTEAFF; CDR3 DNA: TGTGCCAGTAGTGTGGACACTCGAACTTGGACTGAAGCTTTCTTT
clone size: -; CDR3 length: 13; V gene: TRBV10-3; D gene: -; J gene: TRBJ1-1; CDR3 protein: CAIGALMNTEAFF; CDR3 DNA: TGTGCCATCGGAGCACTCATGAACACTGAAGCTTTCTTT
clone size: -; CDR3 length: 16; V gene: TRBV27; D gene: -; J gene: TRBJ1-5; CDR3 protein: CASSPRRGHSNQPQHF; CDR3 DNA: TGTGCCAGCAGTCCTAGAAGGGGCCATAGCAATCAGCCCCAGCATTTT
clone size: -; CDR3 length: 13; V gene: TRBV27; D gene: TRBD1; J gene: TRBJ1-1; CDR3 protein: CASSPDRGREAFF; CDR3 DNA: TGTGCCAGCAGCCCTGACAGGGGGCGGGAAGCTTTCTTT
clone size: -; CDR3 length: 16; V gene: TRBV2; D gene: TRBD2; J gene: TRBJ2-4; CDR3 protein: CASSEPRGGAKNIQYF; CDR3 DNA: TGTGCCAGCAGTGAACCACGGGGGGGAGCCAAAAACATTCAGTACTTC
clone size: -; CDR3 length: 15; V gene: TRBV15; D gene: TRBD1; J gene: TRBJ1-1; CDR3 protein: CATSSRTGGIAEAFF; CDR3 DNA: TGTGCCACCAGCTCGCGGACAGGGGGGATTGCTGAAGCTTTCTTT
clone size: -; CDR3 length: 14; V gene: TRBV4-1; D gene: TRBD1; J gene: TRBJ1-1; CDR3 protein: CASSPPTGGGEAFF; CDR3 DNA: TGCGCCAGCAGCCCCCCGACAGGGGGCGGTGAAGCTTTCTTT
clone size: -; CDR3 length: 14; V gene: TRBV19; D gene: TRBD1; J gene: TRBJ1-2; CDR3 protein: CASSPRTGDYGYTF; CDR3 DNA: TGTGCCAGTAGTCCCCGGACAGGCGACTATGGCTACACCTTC
clone size: -; CDR3 length: 13; V gene: TRBV6-2/TRBV6-3; D gene: -; J gene: TRBJ2-3; CDR3 protein: CASSQQGTDTQYF; CDR3 DNA: TGTGCCAGCAGCCAACAGGGCACAGATACGCAGTATTTT
clone size: -; CDR3 length: 18; V gene: TRBV5-3; D gene: -; J gene: TRBJ2-3; CDR3 protein: CARSPRTRLQPYPDTQYF; CDR3 DNA: TGTGCCAGAAGCCCGAGAACCCGACTCCAACCCTATCCAGATACGCAGTATTTT
clone size: -; CDR3 length: 13; V gene: TRBV6-5; D gene: -; J gene: TRBJ1-2; CDR3 protein: CASSPGANYGYTF; CDR3 DNA: TGTGCCAGCAGTCCCGGGGCTAACTATGGCTACACCTTC
clone size: -; CDR3 length: 13; V gene: TRBV6-5; D gene: TRBD1; J gene: TRBJ1-6; CDR3 protein: CASSSTGNSPLHF; CDR3 DNA: TGTGCCAGCAGTTCGACAGGGAATTCACCCCTCCACTTT
clone size: -; CDR3 length: 15; V gene: TRBV5-1; D gene: -; J gene: TRBJ2-3; CDR3 protein: CASSSNTGITDTQYF; CDR3 DNA: TGCGCCAGCAGCTCAAATACAGGGATCACAGATACGCAGTATTTT
clone size: -; CDR3 length: 15; V gene: TRBV27; D gene: -; J gene: TRBJ1-1; CDR3 protein: CASTLSQAVNTEAFF; CDR3 DNA: TGTGCCAGCACCCTATCGCAGGCCGTGAACACTGAAGCTTTCTTT
clone size: -; CDR3 length: 15; V gene: TRBV6-6; D gene: -; J gene: TRBJ1-1; CDR3 protein: CASRRDRTENTEAFF; CDR3 DNA: TGTGCCAGCAGGCGCGACAGGACAGAGAACACTGAAGCTTTCTTT
clone size: -; CDR3 length: 12; V gene: TRBV24-1; D gene: -; J gene: TRBJ1-2; CDR3 protein: CATSDTVWGYTF; CDR3 DNA: TGTGCCACCAGTGATACAGTGTGGGGCTACACCTTC
clone size: -; CDR3 length: 13; V gene: TRBV12-3/TRBV12-4; D gene: TRBD1; J gene: TRBJ1-2; CDR3 protein: CASTLTGGNGYTF; CDR3 DNA: TGTGCCAGCACCCTGACAGGGGGTAATGGCTACACCTTC
clone size: -; CDR3 length: 12; V gene: TRBV2; D gene: -; J gene: TRBJ1-1; CDR3 protein: CAVNWGDTEAFF; CDR3 DNA: TGTGCCGTAAATTGGGGGGACACTGAAGCTTTCTTT